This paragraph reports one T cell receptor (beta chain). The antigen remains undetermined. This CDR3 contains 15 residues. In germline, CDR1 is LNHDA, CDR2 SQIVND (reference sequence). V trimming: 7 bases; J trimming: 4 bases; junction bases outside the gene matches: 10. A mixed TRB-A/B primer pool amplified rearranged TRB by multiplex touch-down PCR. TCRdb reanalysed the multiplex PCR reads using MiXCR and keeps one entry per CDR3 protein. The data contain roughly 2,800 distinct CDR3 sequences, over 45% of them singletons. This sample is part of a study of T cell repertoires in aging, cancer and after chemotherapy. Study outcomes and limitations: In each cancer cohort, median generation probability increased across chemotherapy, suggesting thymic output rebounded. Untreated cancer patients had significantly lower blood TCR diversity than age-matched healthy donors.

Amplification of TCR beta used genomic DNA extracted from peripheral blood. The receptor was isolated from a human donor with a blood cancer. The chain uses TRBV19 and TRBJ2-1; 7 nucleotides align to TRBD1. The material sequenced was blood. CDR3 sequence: CASIPRDSLYNEQFF. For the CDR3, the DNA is TGTGCCAGTATCCCCCGGGACAGCCTTTACAATGAGCAGTTCTTC.